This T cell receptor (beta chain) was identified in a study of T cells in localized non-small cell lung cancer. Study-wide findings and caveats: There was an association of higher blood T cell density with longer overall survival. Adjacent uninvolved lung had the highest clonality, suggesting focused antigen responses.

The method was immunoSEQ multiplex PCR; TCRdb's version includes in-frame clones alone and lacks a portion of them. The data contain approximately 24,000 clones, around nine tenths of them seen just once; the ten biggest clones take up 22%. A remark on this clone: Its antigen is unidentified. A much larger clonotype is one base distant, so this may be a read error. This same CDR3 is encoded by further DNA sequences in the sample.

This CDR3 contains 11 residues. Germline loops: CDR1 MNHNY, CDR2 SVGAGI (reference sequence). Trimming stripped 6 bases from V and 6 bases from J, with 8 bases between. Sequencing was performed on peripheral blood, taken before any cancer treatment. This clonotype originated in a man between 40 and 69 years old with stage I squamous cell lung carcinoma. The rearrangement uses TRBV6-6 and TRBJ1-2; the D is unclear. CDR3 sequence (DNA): TGTGCCAGCAGCTACAGCCATGGCTACACCTTC. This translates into CASSYSHGYTF.